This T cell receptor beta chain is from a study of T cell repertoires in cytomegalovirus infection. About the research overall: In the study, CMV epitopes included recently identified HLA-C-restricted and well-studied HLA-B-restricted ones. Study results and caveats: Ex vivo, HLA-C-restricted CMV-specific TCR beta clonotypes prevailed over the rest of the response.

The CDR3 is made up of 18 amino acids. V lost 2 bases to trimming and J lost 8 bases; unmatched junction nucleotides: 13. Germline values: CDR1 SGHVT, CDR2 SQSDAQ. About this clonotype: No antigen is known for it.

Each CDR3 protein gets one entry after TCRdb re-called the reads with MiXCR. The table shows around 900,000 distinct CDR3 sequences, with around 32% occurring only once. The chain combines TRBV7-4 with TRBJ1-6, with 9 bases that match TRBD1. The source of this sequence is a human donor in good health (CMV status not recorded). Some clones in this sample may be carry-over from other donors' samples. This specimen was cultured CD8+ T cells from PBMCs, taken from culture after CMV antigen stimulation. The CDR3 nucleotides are TGTGCCAGCAGCTTATGGAGCGGCGGGACAGGGTGGGATTCACCCCTCCACTTT. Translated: CASSLWSGGTGWDSPLHF.